The 22 T cell receptor beta chains in this list originate from one sample, sequenced in a study of beta chain features in type 1 diabetes. What was sequenced were expressed TCRB transcripts, since all of the isolated RNA had been reverse transcribed. The repertoire was sequenced with immunoSEQ multiplex PCR; TCRdb's copy has only in-frame clones and lacks some. The profile shows around 650,000 clones, around an eighth of them singletons. General study findings and limits: Patients with Type 1 diabetes showed moderately but significantly shorter TCRB CDR3s in all four CD4+ subsets.

Their antigen targets remain unknown. The sequencing sample was made of naive CD4+ T cells from blood. All receptors come from a man younger than 40 with type 1 diabetes.

This rearrangement joins TRBV18 to TRBJ1-2; 7 bases are shared with TRBD1. In germline, CDR1 is KGHSH, CDR2 LQKENI. V lost 6 bases to trimming and J lost 3 bases; unmatched junction nucleotides: 10. The CDR3 consists of 15 residues. CDR3 region: CASSRDSTSYYGYTF. CDR3 DNA: TGTGCCAGCTCGCGGGACAGCACAAGCTACTATGGCTACACCTTC.

This clone was picked up a small number of times. The V gene is TRBV7-9, the J gene TRBJ2-3; D is ambiguous. The CDR3 extends over 15 amino acids. Trimming stripped 5 bases from V and 3 bases from J, with 15 bases between. The germline CDR1 and CDR2 sequences are SEHNR and FQNEAQ (reference sequence). DNA of the CDR3: TGTGCCAGCAGCCCCCAACGGGTGGGAACAGATACGCAGTATTTT. Its translation is CASSPQRVGTDTQYF.

In regard to this clone: Other DNA sequences within the sample encode an identical CDR3. The chain combines TRBV7-9 with TRBJ1-1, with 8 positions matching TRBD1. This CDR3 has 15 amino acids. Germline V gene lookup returns CDR1 SEHNR and CDR2 FQNEAQ (reference sequence). Trimming cost V 5 bases and J 3 bases; bases outside gene matches: 8. The CDR3 region is CASSPGQGGDTEAFF. In DNA form, the CDR3 reads TGTGCCAGCAGCCCCGGACAGGGAGGGGACACTGAAGCTTTCTTT. The variable domain in full, with the rest retrieved from reference TRBV7-9 and TRBJ1-1, is DTGVSQNPRHKITKRGQNVTFRCDPISEHNRLYWYRQTLGQGPEFLTYFQNEAQLEKSRLLSDRFSAERPKGSFSTLEIQRTEQGDSAMYLCASSPGQGGDTEAFFGQGTRLTVV.

The chain couples TRBV10-3 to TRBJ1-2; D possibly corresponds to TRBD1 (6 bases). V lost 3 bases, J lost 1 base, and 15 bases lay in between. Germline CDR1 is ENHRY and CDR2 is SYGVKD. This CDR3 has 16 residues. As DNA, the CDR3 is TGTGCCATCAGTGAAGGCCCAGGGGCCGGTAACTATGGCTACACCTTC. It specifies CAISEGPGAGNYGYTF.

J is TRBJ1-2 and V is TRBV14; D remains ambiguous. This CDR3 has 13 amino acids. The germline V gene encodes CDR1 SGHDN and CDR2 FVKESK. The V gene lost 4 bases and the J gene lost 4 bases, with 10 bases spanning the gap. The CDR3 coding sequence is TGTGCCAGCAGCCCTGTCGGAAGCTATGGCTACACCTTC. Residues: CASSPVGSYGYTF.

The J gene is TRBJ2-1, the V gene TRBV30; tentative D call: TRBD2 (7 bases). There are 15 residues in the CDR3. Trimming removed 2 bases from V and 0 bases from J, with 11 bases in between. Per germline, CDR1 GTSNPN and CDR2 SVGIG (reference sequence). CDR3 in amino acids: CAWSPAGASYNEQFF. For the CDR3, the DNA is TGTGCCTGGAGTCCTGCGGGGGCCTCCTACAATGAGCAGTTCTTC.

There are a few counts of this clone. The rearrangement uses TRBV6-5 and TRBJ1-6; D gene uncertain. The V gene's germline CDR1 is MNHEY and CDR2 SVGAGI. Between the trimmed V and J ends, which lost 4 bases and 7 bases, there was a span of 5 bases. The CDR3 contains 12 residues. The chain's CDR3 is CASSSINSPLHF. As DNA, the CDR3 is TGTGCCAGCAGTTCAATCAATTCACCCCTCCACTTT.

This clone was observed a handful of times. This chain links TRBV30 with TRBJ2-2; D not certain. The germline V and J ends were trimmed by 0 bases and 0 bases, with 5 bases remaining between them. This CDR3 comprises 14 residues. The germline V gene has CDR1 GTSNPN and CDR2 SVGIG (reference sequence). The CDR3 spells CAWSVTANTGELFF. The CDR3 region has the DNA TGTGCCTGGAGTGTAACGGCGAACACCGGGGAGCTGTTTTTT. The complete variable domain, with remaining parts taken from reference TRBV30 and TRBJ2-2, reads SQTIHQWPATLVQPVGSPLSLECTVEGTSNPNLYWYRQAAGRGLQLLFYSVGIGQISSEVPQNLSASRPQDRQFILSSKKLLLSDSGFYLCAWSVTANTGELFFGEGSRLTVL.

The CDR3 loop reads CASSMTGDSNQPQHF. The CDR3 DNA is TGTGCCAGCAGCATGACAGGGGATAGCAATCAGCCCCAGCATTTT. The chain has TRBV6-5 and TRBJ1-5; 8 positions match TRBD1. Germline V lookup: CDR1 MNHEY, CDR2 SVGAGI. CDR3 length equals 15 residues. Trimming removed 6 bases from V and 0 bases from J; junction bases left unmatched: 4.

CDR3 loop: CASSQTVTARTDTQYF. The CDR3 DNA sequence: TGTGCCAGCAGCCAAACCGTGACAGCTAGAACAGATACGCAGTATTTT. The J gene is TRBJ2-3, the V gene TRBV5-4; TRBD1 is a possible D gene (5 bases). In germline, CDR1 is SGHNT, CDR2 YYREEE (reference sequence). CDR3 length: 16 amino acids. Trimming took off 4 bases at V and 3 bases at J, with 18 bases between the two ends.

The chain combines TRBV27 with TRBJ1-6, with D hard to call. There are 16 residues in the CDR3. Germline-derived CDR1 and CDR2 are MNHEY and SMNVEV (reference sequence). Trimming removed 6 bases at V and 6 bases at J, with 18 bases between. CDR3 in DNA: TGTGCCAGCAGGGATCCGGGTAGGCGGGTTAATTCACCCCTCCACTTT. It encodes CASRDPGRRVNSPLHF.

Regarding this clone: It may be a read error: a sequence one base away is much more abundant. The V gene is TRBV7-8, the J gene TRBJ2-1; D not certain. The V and J ends lost 5 bases and 2 bases respectively, with 1 base between them. Germline V gene sequence: CDR1 SGHVS, CDR2 FQNEAQ. CDR3 length equals 11 residues. The CDR3 nucleotides are TGTGCCAGCAGCCCCTACAATGAGCAGTTCTTC. Amino acid sequence: CASSPYNEQFF.

The genes are TRBV11-3 and TRBJ2-7, with D possibly matching TRBD1 (6 bases). V lost 5 bases and J lost 0, with 14 bases in between. Germline lookup yields CDR1 SGHNT and CDR2 YENEEA. The CDR3 sequence is 15 residues long. CDR3 residues: CASSPGRGFSYEQYF. CDR3 coding DNA: TGTGCCAGCAGCCCGGGCAGGGGATTCTCCTACGAGCAGTACTTC.

This chain links TRBV7-6 with TRBJ2-3; D is uncertain. The CDR3 contains 15 residues. V lost 2 bases to trimming and J lost 3 bases, with 12 bases between them. Germline-derived CDR1 and CDR2 are SGHVS and FNYEAQ. The CDR3 sequence is CASSLSPPETDTQYF. The DNA for the CDR3 is TGTGCCAGCAGCTTAAGCCCCCCGGAGACAGATACGCAGTATTTT.

On this clone: The sample contains more than one DNA sequence encoding this CDR3. The chain carries TRBV7-3 and TRBJ2-3, with 11 bases identical to TRBD2. Germline values: CDR1 SGHTA, CDR2 FQGTGA. V lost 5 bases and J lost 1; bases outside the gene matches: 5. The CDR3 covers 16 residues. The CDR3 DNA reads TGTGCCAGCAGCCCGGGGACTAGCGGCCGCACAGATACGCAGTATTTT. This encodes CASSPGTSGRTDTQYF.

This clone was detected many times. J is TRBJ2-7 and V is TRBV9; 8 bases map to TRBD2. The V gene's germline CDR1 is SGDLS and CDR2 YYNGEE. V was pared by 4 bases and J by 3 bases, with 3 bases of the junction left unmatched. The CDR3 covers 13 residues. This CDR3 is CASSRAGDYEQYF. The CDR3 coding sequence is TGTGCCAGCAGCAGAGCGGGGGACTACGAGCAGTACTTC.

The chain combines TRBV7-9 with TRBJ2-5; 12 nucleotides line up with TRBD2. The CDR3 is 16 amino acids. The germline V gene has CDR1 SEHNR and CDR2 FQNEAQ (reference sequence). Germline trimming cut 5 bases from V and 2 bases from J; bases unmatched to any gene: 6. CDR3 residues: CASSHDGLAGQETQYF. CDR3 bases: TGTGCCAGCAGCCATGACGGACTAGCGGGGCAAGAGACCCAGTACTTC.

The chain has TRBV9 and TRBJ2-7; D is unresolved. The CDR3 runs 15 residues. Trimming removed 0 bases from V and 1 base from J, with 11 bases in between. Germline values: CDR1 SGDLS, CDR2 YYNGEE. CDR3 region: CASSVAGSLSYEQYF. For the CDR3, the DNA is TGTGCCAGCAGCGTAGCAGGCTCACTTTCCTACGAGCAGTACTTC.

The J gene is TRBJ2-5, the V gene TRBV11-2; 7 bases match TRBD2. The CDR3 is 14 residues long. The V segment lost 5 bases and the J segment 0 bases; nucleotides outside the gene matches: 3. The germline gives CDR1 SGHAT, CDR2 FQNNGV. This chain's CDR3 is CASSLRGYQETQYF. In nucleotides, the CDR3 is TGTGCCAGCAGCCTGCGGGGGTACCAAGAGACCCAGTACTTC.

This clone turned up a few times. V and J are TRBV10-3 and TRBJ1-6; no definite D call. The CDR3 has 13 residues. The germline CDR1 and CDR2 sequences are ENHRY and SYGVKD. Trimming pared 10 bases from V and 6 bases from J, leaving 13 bases between. DNA of the CDR3: TGTGCCACCGCTGAGCGGTCTAATTCACCCCTCCACTTT. It yields the protein CATAERSNSPLHF.

V and J are TRBV27 and TRBJ2-3; D not resolved. V was trimmed by 6 bases and J by 1 base, leaving 11 bases between them. There are 14 residues in the CDR3. CDR1 is MNHEY and CDR2 is SMNVEV in the germline V gene (reference sequence). Here the CDR3 reads CASRFSIRTDTQYF. The CDR3 DNA reads TGTGCCAGCAGGTTCTCAATCCGCACAGATACGCAGTATTTT.

There are a few counts of this clone. The chain links TRBV25-1 to TRBJ2-6; 7 bases agree with TRBD1. CDR3 length: 17 residues. Germline-derived CDR1 and CDR2 are MGHDK and SYGVNS. V shed 4 bases, J shed 3 bases, and the junction held 9 bases outside the gene matches. CDR3 sequence (DNA): TGTGCCAGCAGTGCCACCTGGGGGACAGTTGGGGCCAACGTCCTGACTTTC. As protein: CASSATWGTVGANVLTF.